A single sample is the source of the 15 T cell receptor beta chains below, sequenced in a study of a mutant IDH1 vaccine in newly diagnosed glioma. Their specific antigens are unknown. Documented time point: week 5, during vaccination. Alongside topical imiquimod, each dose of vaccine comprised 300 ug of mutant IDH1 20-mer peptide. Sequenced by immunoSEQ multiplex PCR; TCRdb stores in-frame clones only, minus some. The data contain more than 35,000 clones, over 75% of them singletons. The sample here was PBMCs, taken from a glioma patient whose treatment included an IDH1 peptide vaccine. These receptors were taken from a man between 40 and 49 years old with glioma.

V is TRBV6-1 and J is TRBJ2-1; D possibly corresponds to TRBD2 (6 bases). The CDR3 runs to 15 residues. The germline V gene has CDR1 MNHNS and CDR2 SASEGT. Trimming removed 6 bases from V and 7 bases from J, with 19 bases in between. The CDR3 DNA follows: TGTGCCAGCAGGGCTAGCAGGACGGGAGCGAATGAGCAGTTCTTC. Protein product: CASRASRTGANEQFF.

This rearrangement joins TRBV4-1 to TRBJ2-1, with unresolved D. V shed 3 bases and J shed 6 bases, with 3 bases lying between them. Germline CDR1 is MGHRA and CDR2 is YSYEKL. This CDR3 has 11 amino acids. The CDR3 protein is CASSQVNEQFF. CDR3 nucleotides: TGCGCCAGCAGCCAGGTCAATGAGCAGTTCTTC.

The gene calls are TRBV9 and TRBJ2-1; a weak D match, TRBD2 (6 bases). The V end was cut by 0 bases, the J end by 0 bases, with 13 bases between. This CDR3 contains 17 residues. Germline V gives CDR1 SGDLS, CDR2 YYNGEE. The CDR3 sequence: CASSVESGSSSYNEQFF. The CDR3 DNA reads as TGTGCCAGCAGCGTAGAGAGCGGGTCGAGCTCCTACAATGAGCAGTTCTTC.

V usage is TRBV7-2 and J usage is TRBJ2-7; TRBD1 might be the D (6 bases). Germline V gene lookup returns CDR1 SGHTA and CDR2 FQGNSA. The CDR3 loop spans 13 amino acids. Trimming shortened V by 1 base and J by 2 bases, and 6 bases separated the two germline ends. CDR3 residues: CASSLEGAYEQYF. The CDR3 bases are TGTGCCAGCAGCTTAGAGGGGGCCTACGAGCAGTACTTC.

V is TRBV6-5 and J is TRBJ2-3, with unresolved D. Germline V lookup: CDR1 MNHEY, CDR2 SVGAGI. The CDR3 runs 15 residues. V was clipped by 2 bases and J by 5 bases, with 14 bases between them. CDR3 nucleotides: TGTGCCAGCAGTTACGGGCCCCCGCCCCAAGATACGCAGTATTTT. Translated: CASSYGPPPQDTQYF.

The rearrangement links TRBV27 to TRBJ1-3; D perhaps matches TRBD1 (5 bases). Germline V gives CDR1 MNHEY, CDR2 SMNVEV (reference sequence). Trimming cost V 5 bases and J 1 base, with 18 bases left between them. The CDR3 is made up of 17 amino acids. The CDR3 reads CASSPRWGTQSGNTIYF. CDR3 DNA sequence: TGTGCCAGCAGTCCCAGGTGGGGCACGCAGTCTGGAAACACCATATATTTT.

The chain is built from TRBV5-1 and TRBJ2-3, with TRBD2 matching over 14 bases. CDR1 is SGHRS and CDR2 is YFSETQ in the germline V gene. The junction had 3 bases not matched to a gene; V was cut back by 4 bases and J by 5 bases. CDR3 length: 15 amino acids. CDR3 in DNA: TGCGCCAGCAGCGGAGGGACTAGCGGGGGAGATACGCAGTATTTT. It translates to CASSGGTSGGDTQYF.

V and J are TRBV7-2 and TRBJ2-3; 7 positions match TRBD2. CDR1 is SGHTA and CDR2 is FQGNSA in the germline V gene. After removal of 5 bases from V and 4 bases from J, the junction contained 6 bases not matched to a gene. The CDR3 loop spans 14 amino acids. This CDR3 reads CASSQRTSSDTQYF. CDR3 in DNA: TGTGCCAGCAGCCAAAGGACTAGTTCAGATACGCAGTATTTT.

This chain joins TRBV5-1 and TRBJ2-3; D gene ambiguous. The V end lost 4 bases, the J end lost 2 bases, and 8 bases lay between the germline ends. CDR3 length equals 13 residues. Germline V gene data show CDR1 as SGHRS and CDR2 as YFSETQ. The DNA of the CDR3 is TGCGCCAGCAGCCCACCGTCCACAGATACGCAGTATTTT. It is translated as CASSPPSTDTQYF.

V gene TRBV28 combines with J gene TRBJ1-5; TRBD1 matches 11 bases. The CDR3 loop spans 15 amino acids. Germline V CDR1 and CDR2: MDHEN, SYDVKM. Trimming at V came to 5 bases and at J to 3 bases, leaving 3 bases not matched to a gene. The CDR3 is CASSGQGADNQPQHF. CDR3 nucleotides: TGTGCCAGCAGTGGACAGGGGGCGGACAATCAGCCCCAGCATTTT.

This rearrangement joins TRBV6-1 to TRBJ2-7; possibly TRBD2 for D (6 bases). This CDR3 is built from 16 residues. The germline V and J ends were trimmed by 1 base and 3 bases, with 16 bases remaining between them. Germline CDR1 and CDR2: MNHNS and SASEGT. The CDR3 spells CASSEEPLSAGYEQYF. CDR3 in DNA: TGTGCCAGCAGTGAAGAGCCTCTGTCAGCGGGCTACGAGCAGTACTTC.

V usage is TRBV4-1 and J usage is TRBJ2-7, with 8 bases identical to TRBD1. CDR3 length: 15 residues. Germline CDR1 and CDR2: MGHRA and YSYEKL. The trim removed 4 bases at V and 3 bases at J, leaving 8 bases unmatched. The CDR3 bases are TGCGCCAGCAGCCTGACGGTACAGGGGGACTACGAGCAGTACTTC. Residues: CASSLTVQGDYEQYF.

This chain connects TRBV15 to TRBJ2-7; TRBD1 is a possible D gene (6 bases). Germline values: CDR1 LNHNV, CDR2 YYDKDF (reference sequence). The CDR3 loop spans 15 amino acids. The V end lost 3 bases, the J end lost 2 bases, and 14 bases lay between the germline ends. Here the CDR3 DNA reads TGTGCCACCAGCAGTCGAACACAGGGAGCCTACGAGCAGTACTTC. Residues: CATSSRTQGAYEQYF.

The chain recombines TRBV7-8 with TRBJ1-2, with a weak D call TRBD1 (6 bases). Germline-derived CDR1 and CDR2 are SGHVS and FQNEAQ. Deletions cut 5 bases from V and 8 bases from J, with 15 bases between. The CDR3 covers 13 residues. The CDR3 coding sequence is TGTGCCAGCAGCGCTACAGGGCCTCAAGGCTACACCTTC. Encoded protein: CASSATGPQGYTF.

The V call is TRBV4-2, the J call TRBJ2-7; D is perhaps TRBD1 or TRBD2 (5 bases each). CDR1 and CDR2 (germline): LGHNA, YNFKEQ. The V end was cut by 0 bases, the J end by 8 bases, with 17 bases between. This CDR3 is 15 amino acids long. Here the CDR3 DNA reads TGTGCCAGCAGCCAAGATCGGGGCACCTGGGGACAGCAGTACTTC. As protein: CASSQDRGTWGQQYF.